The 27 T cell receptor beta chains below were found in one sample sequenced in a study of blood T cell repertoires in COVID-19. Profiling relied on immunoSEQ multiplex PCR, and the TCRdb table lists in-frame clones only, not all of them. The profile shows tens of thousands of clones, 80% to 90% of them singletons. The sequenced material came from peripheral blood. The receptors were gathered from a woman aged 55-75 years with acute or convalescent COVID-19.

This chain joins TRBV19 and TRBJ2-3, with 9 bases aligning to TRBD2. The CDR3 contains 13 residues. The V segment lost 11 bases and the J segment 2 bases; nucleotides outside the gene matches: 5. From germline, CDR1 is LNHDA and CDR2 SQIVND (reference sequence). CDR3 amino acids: CAVSGGHTDTQYF. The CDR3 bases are TGTGCCGTCAGCGGGGGGCACACAGATACGCAGTATTTT. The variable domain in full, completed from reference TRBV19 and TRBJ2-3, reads DGGITQSPKYLFRKEGQNVTLSCEQNLNHDAMYWYRQDPGQGLRLIYYSQIVNDFQKGDIAEGYSVSREKKESFPLTVTSAQKNPTAFYLCAVSGGHTDTQYFGPGTRLTVL.

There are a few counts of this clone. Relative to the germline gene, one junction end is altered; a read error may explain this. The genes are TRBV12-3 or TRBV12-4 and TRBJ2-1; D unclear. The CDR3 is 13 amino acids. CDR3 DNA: TGTGCCAGCAGTTCCGACTCCTTCAATGAGCAGTTCTTC. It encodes CASSSDSFNEQFF.

Written as DNA, the CDR3 is TGTGCCAGCTCACCCGACTTCCTAGGAGGCACAGATACGCAGTATTTT. Translation: CASSPDFLGGTDTQYF. The chain carries TRBV18 and TRBJ2-3, with D unclear. Germline V gives CDR1 KGHSH, CDR2 LQKENI. The CDR3 runs 16 residues. V lost 3 bases and J lost 1, with 14 bases in between.

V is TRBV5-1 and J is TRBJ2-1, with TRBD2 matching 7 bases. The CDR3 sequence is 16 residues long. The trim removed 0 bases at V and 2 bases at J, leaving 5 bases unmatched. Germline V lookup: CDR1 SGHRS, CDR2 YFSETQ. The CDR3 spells CASSLVMGGPYNEQFF. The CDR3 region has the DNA TGCGCCAGCAGCTTGGTTATGGGAGGGCCCTACAATGAGCAGTTCTTC.

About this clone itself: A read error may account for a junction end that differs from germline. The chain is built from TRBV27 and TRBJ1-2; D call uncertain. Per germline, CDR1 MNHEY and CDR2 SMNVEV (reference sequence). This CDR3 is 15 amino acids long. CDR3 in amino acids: CASSISPTNNYGYTF. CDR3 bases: TGTGCCAGCAGTATATCACCTACGAACAACTATGGCTACACCTTC.

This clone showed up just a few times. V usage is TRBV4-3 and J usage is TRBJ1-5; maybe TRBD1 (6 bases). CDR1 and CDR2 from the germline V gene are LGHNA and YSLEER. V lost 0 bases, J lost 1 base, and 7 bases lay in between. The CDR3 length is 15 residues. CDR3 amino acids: CASSQEGGSNQPQHF. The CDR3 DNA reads TGCGCCAGCAGCCAAGAAGGGGGAAGCAATCAGCCCCAGCATTTT.

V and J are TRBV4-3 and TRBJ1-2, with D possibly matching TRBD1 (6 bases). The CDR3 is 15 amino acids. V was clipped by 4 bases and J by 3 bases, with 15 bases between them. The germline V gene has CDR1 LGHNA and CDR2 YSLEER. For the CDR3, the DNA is TGCGCCAGCAGCCGCAGGGGATCGGGCGACTATGGCTACACCTTC. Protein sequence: CASSRRGSGDYGYTF.

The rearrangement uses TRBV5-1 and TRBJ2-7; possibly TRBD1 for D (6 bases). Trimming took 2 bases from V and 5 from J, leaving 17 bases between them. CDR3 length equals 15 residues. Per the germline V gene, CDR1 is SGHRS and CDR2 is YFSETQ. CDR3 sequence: CASSFAPQGINEQYF. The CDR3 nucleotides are TGCGCCAGCAGCTTCGCTCCCCAGGGGATTAACGAGCAGTACTTC.

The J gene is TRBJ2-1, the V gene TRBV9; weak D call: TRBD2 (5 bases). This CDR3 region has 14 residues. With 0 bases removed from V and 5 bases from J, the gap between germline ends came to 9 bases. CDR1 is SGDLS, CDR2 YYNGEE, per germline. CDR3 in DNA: TGTGCCAGCAGCGTAGGACATAGCGACAATGAGCAGTTCTTC. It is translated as CASSVGHSDNEQFF.

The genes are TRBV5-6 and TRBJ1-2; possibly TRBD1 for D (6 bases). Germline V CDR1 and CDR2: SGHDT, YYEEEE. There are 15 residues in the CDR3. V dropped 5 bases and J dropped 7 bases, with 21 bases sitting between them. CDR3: CASRKKAGALGGYTF. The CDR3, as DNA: TGTGCCAGCAGAAAAAAGGCAGGGGCTCTGGGTGGCTACACCTTC.

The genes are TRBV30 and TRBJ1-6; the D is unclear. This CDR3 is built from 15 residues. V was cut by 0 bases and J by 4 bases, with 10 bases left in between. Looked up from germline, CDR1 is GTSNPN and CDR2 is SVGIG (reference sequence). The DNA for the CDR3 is TGTGCCTGGAGTGTAGGCAGGAGGTATAATTCACCCCTCCACTTT. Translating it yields CAWSVGRRYNSPLHF. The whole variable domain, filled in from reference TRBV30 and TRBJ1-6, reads SQTIHQWPATLVQPVGSPLSLECTVEGTSNPNLYWYRQAAGRGLQLLFYSVGIGQISSEVPQNLSASRPQDRQFILSSKKLLLSDSGFYLCAWSVGRRYNSPLHFGNGTRLTVT.

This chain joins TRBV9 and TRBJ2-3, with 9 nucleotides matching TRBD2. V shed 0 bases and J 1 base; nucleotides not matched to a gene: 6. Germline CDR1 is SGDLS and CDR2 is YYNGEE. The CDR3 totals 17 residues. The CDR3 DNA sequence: TGTGCCAGCAGCGTAGCAGCGGGGGGCGGGGGCACAGATACGCAGTATTTT. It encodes CASSVAAGGGGTDTQYF. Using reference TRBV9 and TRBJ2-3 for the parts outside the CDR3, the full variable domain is DSGVTQTPKHLITATGQRVTLRCSPRSGDLSVYWYQQSLDQGLQFLIQYYNGEERAKGNILERFSAQQFPDLHSELNLSSLELGDSALYFCASSVAAGGGGTDTQYFGPGTRLTVL.

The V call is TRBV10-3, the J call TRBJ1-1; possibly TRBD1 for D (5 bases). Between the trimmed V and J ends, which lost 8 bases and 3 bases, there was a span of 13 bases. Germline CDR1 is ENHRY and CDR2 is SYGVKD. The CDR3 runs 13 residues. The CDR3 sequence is CAIVRDRYTEAFF. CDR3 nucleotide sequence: TGTGCCATCGTCCGCGACAGATACACTGAAGCTTTCTTT.

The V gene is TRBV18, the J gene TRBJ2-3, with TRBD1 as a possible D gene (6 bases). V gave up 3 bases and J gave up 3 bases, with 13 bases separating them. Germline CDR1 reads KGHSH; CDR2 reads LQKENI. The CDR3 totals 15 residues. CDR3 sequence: CASSPLQGRTDTQYF. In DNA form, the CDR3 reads TGTGCCAGCTCACCCCTGCAGGGGAGAACAGATACGCAGTATTTT.

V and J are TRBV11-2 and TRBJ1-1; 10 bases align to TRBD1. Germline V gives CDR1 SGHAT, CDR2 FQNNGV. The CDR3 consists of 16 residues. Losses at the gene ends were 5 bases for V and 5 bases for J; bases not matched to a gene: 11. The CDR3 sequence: CASSRNRDRGRTEAFF. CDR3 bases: TGTGCCAGCAGCAGAAATAGGGACAGGGGAAGAACTGAAGCTTTCTTT.

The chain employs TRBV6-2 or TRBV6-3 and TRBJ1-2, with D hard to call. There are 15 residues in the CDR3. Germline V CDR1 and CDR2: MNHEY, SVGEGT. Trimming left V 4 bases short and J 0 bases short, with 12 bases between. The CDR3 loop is CASSFSGPTNYGYTF. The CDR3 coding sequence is TGTGCCAGCAGTTTTTCAGGCCCTACTAACTATGGCTACACCTTC.

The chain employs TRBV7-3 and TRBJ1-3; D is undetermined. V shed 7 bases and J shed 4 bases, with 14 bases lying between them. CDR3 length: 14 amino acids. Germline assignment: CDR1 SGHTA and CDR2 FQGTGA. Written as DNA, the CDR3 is TGTGCCAGCACCCTATCGGGGAACGGAAACACCATATATTTT. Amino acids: CASTLSGNGNTIYF.

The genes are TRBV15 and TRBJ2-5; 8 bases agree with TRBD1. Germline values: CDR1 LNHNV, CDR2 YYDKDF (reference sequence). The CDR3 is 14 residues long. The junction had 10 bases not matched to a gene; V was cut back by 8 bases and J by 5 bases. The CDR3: CATGTRTGRETQYF. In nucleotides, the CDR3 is TGTGCCACCGGAACCCGGACAGGGAGGGAGACCCAGTACTTC.

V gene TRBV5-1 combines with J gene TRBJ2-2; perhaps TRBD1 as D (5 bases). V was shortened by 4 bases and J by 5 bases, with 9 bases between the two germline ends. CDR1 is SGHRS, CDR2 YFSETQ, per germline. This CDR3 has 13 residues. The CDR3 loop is CASSPRQTGELFF. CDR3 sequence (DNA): TGCGCCAGCAGCCCCAGACAGACCGGGGAGCTGTTTTTT.

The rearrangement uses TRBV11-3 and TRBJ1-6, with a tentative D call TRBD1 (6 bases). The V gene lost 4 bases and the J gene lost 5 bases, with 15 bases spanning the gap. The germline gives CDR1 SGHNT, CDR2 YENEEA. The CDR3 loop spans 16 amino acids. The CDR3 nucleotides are TGTGCCAGCAGCTGGGGAACAGGGTTTGATAATTCACCCCTCCACTTT. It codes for CASSWGTGFDNSPLHF.

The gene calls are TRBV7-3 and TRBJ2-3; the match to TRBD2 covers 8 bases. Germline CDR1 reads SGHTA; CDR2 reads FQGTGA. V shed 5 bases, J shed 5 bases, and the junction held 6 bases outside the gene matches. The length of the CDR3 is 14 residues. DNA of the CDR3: TGTGCCAGCAGCAAAGCGGGGGCCCTAGATACGCAGTATTTT. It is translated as CASSKAGALDTQYF.

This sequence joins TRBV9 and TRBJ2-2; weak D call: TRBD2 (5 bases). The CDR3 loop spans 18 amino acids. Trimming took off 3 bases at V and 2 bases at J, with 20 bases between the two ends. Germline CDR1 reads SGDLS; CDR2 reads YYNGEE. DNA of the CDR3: TGTGCCAGCAGCGGTATGTTCGGCGGACTCCTAAACACCGGGGAGCTGTTTTTT. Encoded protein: CASSGMFGGLLNTGELFF.

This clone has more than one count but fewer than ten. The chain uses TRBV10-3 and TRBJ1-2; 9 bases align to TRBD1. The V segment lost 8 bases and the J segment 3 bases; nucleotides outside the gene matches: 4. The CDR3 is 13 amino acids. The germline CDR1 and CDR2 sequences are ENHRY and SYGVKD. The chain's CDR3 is CAIGTGKDYGYTF. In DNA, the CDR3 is TGTGCCATCGGGACAGGGAAAGACTATGGCTACACCTTC.

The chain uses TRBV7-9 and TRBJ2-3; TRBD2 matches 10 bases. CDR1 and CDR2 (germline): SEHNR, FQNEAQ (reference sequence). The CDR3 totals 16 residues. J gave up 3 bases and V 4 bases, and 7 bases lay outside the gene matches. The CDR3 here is CASSSPGLALTDTQYF. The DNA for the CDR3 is TGTGCCAGCAGCTCACCGGGACTAGCGCTTACAGATACGCAGTATTTT.

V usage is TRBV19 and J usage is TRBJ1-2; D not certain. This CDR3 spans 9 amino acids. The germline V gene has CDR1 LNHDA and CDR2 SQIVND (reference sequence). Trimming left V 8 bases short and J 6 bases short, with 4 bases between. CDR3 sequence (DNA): TGTGCCAGTGGGCATGGCTACACCTTC. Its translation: CASGHGYTF.

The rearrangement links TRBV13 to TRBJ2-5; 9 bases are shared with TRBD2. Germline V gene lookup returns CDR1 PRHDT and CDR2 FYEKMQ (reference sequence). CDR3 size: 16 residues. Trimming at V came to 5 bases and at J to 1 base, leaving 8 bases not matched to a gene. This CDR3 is CASSVAGATPQETQYF. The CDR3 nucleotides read TGTGCCAGCAGCGTAGCGGGAGCCACACCCCAAGAGACCCAGTACTTC.

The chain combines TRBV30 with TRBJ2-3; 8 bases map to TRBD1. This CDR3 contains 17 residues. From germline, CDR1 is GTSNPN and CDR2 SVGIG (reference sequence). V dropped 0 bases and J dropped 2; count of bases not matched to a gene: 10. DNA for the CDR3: TGTGCCTGGAGTGTCCGAGGACAGGGTATTTCCACAGATACGCAGTATTTT. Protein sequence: CAWSVRGQGISTDTQYF.